This is a list of T cell receptor beta chains from one sample in a study of blood T cell repertoires in COVID-19. Sequenced by immunoSEQ multiplex PCR; TCRdb stores in-frame clones only, minus some. The data show over 55,000 clones, around three quarters seen once. Source material: peripheral blood. The source is a woman in her 70s with acute or convalescent COVID-19. The conserved cysteine and the conserved F or W are not part of the CDR3 here.

j_call v_call cdr3_aa
TRBJ2-5 TRBV7-9 ASSPQQGYQETQY
TRBJ2-1 TRBV11-2 ASSRWGGAGYNEQF
TRBJ2-3 TRBV5-1 ASSLIAGFTDTQY
TRBJ2-1 TRBV7-9 ASSRGLAGGHGEQF
TRBJ1-1 TRBV6-6 ASKFPPGSGNTEAF
TRBJ2-3 TRBV5-1 ASSLALGGLRTDTQY
TRBJ2-2 TRBV19 ASSGPSGRANTGELF
TRBJ2-7 TRBV7-9 ASSPLGTNIHEQY
TRBJ2-1 TRBV5-1 ASSLRPGQRTYNEQF
TRBJ1-6 TRBV9 ASSYTEYYNSPLH
TRBJ2-7 TRBV7-9 ASSLNAPVYEQY
TRBJ1-2 TRBV19 ASTLDGSNYGYT
TRBJ2-7 TRBV5-4 ASSSGGLSYEQY
TRBJ1-2 TRBV6-6 ASSSLSGRSYGYT
TRBJ2-7 TRBV19 ASSIVETGRNEQY
TRBJ1-6 TRBV5-5 ASSGGGEDSPLH
TRBJ1-2 TRBV5-1 ASSLAPGLDGYT
TRBJ1-1 TRBV5-5 ASSLDAGQITEAF